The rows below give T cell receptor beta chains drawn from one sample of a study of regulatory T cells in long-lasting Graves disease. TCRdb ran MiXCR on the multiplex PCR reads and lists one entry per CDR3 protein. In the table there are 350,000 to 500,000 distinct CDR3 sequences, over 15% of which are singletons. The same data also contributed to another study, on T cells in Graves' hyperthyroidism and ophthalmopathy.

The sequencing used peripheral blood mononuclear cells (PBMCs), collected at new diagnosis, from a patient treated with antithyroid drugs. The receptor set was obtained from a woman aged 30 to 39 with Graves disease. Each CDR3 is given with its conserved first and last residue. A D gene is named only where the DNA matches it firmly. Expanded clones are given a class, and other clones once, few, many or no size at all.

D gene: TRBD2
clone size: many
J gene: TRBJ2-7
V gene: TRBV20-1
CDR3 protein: CSASSWEREITYEQYF
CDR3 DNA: TGCAGTGCATCATCATGGGAGCGGGAGATAACCTACGAGCAGTACTTC

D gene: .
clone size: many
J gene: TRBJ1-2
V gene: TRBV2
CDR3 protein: CASSVRDLRGYTF
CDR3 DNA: TGTGCCAGCAGTGTCCGGGACCTCCGTGGCTACACCTTC

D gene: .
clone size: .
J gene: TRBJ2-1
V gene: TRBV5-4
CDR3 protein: CASSDGWTTDNEQFF
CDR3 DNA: TGTGCCAGCAGCGATGGTTGGACTACCGACAATGAGCAGTTCTTC

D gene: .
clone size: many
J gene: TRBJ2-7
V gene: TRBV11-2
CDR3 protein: CASSLVFYEQYF
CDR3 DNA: TGTGCCAGCAGCTTGGTCTTCTACGAGCAGTACTTC

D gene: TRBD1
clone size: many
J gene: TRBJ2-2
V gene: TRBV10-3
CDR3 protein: CAISERTGRIGNTGELFF
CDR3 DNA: TGTGCCATCAGTGAAAGGACAGGGAGGATCGGCAACACCGGGGAGCTGTTTTTT

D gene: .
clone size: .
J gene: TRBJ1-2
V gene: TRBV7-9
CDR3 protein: CASSLYPYGYTF
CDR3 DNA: TGTGCCAGCAGCTTATATCCTTATGGCTACACCTTC

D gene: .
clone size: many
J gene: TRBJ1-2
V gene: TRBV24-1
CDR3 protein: CATSGKQRRDGYTF
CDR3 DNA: TGTGCCACCAGTGGCAAACAGCGGAGAGATGGCTACACCTTC

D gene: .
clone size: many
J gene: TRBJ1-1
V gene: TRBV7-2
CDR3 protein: CASSFQTGRNTEAFF
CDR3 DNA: TGTGCCAGCAGCTTCCAGACGGGAAGGAACACTGAAGCTTTCTTT

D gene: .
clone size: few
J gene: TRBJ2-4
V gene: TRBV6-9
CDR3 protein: CASSYRGTVEDIQYF
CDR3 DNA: TGTGCCAGCAGTTACCGCGGGACAGTTGAGGACATTCAGTACTTC

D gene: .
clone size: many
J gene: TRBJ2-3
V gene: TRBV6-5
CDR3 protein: CASSWSSQGAEGHPDTQYF
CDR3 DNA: TGTGCCAGCAGTTGGAGCTCCCAGGGCGCGGAGGGCCACCCAGATACGCAGTATTTT

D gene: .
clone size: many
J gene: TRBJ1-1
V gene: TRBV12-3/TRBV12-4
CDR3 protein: CASSLRTYTEAFF
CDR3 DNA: TGTGCCAGCAGTTTACGGACTTACACTGAAGCTTTCTTT

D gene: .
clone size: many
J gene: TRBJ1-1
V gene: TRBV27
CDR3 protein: CASSLIGANTEAFF
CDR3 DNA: TGTGCCAGCAGTTTAATAGGGGCCAACACTGAAGCTTTCTTT

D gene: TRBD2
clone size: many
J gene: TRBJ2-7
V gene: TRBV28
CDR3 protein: CASLAGVGYEQYF
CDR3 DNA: TGTGCCAGTCTAGCGGGAGTGGGGTACGAGCAGTACTTC

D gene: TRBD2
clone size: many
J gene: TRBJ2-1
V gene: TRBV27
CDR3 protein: CASSLKRDGYNEQFF
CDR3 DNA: TGTGCCAGCAGTTTAAAGCGGGACGGGTACAATGAGCAGTTCTTC

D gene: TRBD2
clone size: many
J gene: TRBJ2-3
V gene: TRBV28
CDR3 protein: CASSFPTSGRPDTQYF
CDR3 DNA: TGTGCCAGCAGTTTCCCGACTAGCGGGAGACCAGATACGCAGTATTTT

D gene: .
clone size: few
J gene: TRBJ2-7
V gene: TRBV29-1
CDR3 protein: CSVEGFPGSSYEQYF
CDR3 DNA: TGCAGCGTTGAAGGCTTCCCAGGGAGCTCCTACGAGCAGTACTTC

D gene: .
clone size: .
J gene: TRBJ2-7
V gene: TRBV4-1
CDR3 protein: CASSALQGSSYEQYF
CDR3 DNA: TGCGCCAGCAGCGCCCTCCAAGGATCTTCCTACGAGCAGTACTTC

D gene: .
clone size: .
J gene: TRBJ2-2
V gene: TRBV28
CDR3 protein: CASSFILARSPGELFF
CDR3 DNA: TGTGCCAGCAGTTTTATCCTAGCGAGATCCCCCGGGGAGCTGTTTTTT

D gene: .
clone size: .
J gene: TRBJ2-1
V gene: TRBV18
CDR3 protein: CASSPMGSRTYNEQFF
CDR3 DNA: TGTGCCAGCTCACCAATGGGGAGCCGAACCTACAATGAGCAGTTCTTC

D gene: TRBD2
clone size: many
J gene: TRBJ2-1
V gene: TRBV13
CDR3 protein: CASSSPTSGSRNEQFF
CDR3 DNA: TGTGCCAGCAGCTCTCCGACTAGCGGGAGTCGGAATGAGCAGTTCTTC

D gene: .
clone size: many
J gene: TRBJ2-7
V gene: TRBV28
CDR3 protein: CASSPGTAGTAVQYF
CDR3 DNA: TGTGCCAGCAGCCCCGGGACGGCTGGGACTGCGGTGCAGTACTTC

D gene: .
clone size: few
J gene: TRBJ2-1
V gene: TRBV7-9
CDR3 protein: CASSPHDSPSSYNEQFF
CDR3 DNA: TGTGCCAGCAGCCCACACGACTCCCCGAGCTCCTACAATGAGCAGTTCTTC

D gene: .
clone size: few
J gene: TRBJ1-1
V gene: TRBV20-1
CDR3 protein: CSASLGGGNTEAFF
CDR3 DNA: TGCAGTGCTAGTTTAGGGGGAGGGAACACTGAAGCTTTCTTT

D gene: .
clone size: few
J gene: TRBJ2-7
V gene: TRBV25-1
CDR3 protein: CASRAEGYEQYF
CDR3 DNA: TGTGCCAGCAGGGCAGAGGGCTACGAGCAGTACTTC

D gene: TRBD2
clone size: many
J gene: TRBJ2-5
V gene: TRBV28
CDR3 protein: CASSSSGSEETQYF
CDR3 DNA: TGTGCCAGCAGTTCTAGCGGGAGTGAGGAGACCCAGTACTTC

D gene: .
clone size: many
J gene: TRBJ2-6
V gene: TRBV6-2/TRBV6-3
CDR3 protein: CASRTDRASGANVLTF
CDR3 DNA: TGTGCCAGCAGAACCGACCGCGCCTCTGGGGCCAACGTCCTGACTTTC

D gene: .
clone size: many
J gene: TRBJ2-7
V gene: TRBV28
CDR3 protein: CASSSNNRPYEQYF
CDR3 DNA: TGTGCCAGCAGCTCTAACAACCGACCCTACGAGCAGTACTTC

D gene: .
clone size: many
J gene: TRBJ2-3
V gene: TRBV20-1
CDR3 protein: CSASYGGLGDTQYF
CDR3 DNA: TGCAGTGCTAGTTATGGAGGGTTGGGAGATACGCAGTATTTT

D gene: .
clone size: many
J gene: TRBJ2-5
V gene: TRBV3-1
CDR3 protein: CASSHGAQGETQYF
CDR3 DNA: TGTGCCAGCAGCCACGGAGCCCAAGGAGAGACCCAGTACTTC

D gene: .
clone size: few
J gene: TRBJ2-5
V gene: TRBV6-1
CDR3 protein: CASSNPGRQETQYF
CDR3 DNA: TGTGCCAGCAGCAATCCGGGACGGCAAGAGACCCAGTACTTC

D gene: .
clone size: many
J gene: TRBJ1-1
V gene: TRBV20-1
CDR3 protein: CSARVFGYTEAFF
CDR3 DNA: TGCAGTGCTAGAGTCTTCGGCTACACTGAAGCTTTCTTT